This T cell receptor (beta chain) was captured in a study of blood T cell repertoires in COVID-19. Study at large: Material from acute and convalescent COVID-19 was sourced from the United States, Italy and Spain. In each case, the material was cDNA or gDNA derived from T cells, B-cell-depleted T cells, or PBMCs.

Germline CDR1 SGHRS, CDR2 YFSETQ. The CDR3 is 16 residues long. V lost 1 base to trimming and J lost 0 bases, with 10 bases between them. Assay: immunoSEQ multiplex PCR; the TCRdb copy retains only in-frame clones and omits some. Found here are roughly 400,000 clones, approximately 89% of them singletons; the top ten hold about 2.3%. One Seattle source followed patients from active infection through their disease course. Sequenced material: peripheral blood. The rearrangement joins TRBV5-1 to TRBJ1-4; a possible D gene is TRBD1 (6 bases). The clonotype comes from a woman aged 55-69 years with COVID-19, enrolled during active disease. This CDR3 is CASSLKGQPTNEKLFF. The DNA of the CDR3 is TGCGCCAGCAGCTTGAAGGGACAACCAACTAATGAAAAACTGTTTTTT.